The 20 T cell receptor beta chains in this list originate from one sample, sequenced in a study of cytomegalovirus exposure and HLA in healthy donors. Measured with immunoSEQ multiplex PCR; TCRdb has only the in-frame clones, and not every one. The data hold over 85,000 clones, with approximately 94% observed a single time. Sequenced sample: PBMCs. The receptors come from a woman aged 18-29 years in good health and CMV-seronegative.

The V and J genes are TRBV2 and TRBJ1-1, with D maybe TRBD1 (5 bases). Deletions cut 7 bases from V and 5 bases from J, with 17 bases between. The CDR3 loop spans 14 amino acids. CDR1 SNHLY and CDR2 FYNNEI come from the germline V gene. The CDR3 sequence is CASTKGEGGTEAFF. The CDR3 coding sequence is TGTGCCAGCACCAAAGGGGAGGGAGGGACTGAAGCTTTCTTT.

The chain is built from TRBV6-5 and TRBJ2-2, with unresolved D. Deletions cut 1 base from V and 6 bases from J, with 6 bases between. The CDR3 is 13 residues long. Germline V gives CDR1 MNHEY, CDR2 SVGAGI. The CDR3: CASSYYLSGELFF. As DNA, the CDR3 is TGTGCCAGCAGTTACTATCTCTCCGGGGAGCTGTTTTTT.

This sequence joins TRBV13 and TRBJ2-4; possibly TRBD2 for D (5 bases). Per the germline V gene, CDR1 is PRHDT and CDR2 is FYEKMQ (reference sequence). This CDR3 region has 18 residues. V was trimmed by 2 bases and J by 12 bases, leaving 29 bases between them. The CDR3 bases are TGTGCCAGCAGCTTAAAGAAGGGTGAGGTGGATGAGGGAACAGATCAGTACTTC. Protein: CASSLKKGEVDEGTDQYF.

The rearrangement joins TRBV7-9 to TRBJ2-3; D perhaps matches TRBD1 (6 bases). V lost 5 bases and J lost 4, with 13 bases in between. This CDR3 has 14 residues. Germline CDR1 SEHNR, CDR2 FQNEAQ (reference sequence). CDR3 in amino acids: CASSKQGGADTQYF. The CDR3, as DNA: TGTGCCAGCAGCAAACAGGGTGGCGCAGATACGCAGTATTTT. Looking up the rest from reference TRBV7-9 and TRBJ2-3 gives the full variable domain: DTGVSQNPRHKITKRGQNVTFRCDPISEHNRLYWYRQTLGQGPEFLTYFQNEAQLEKSRLLSDRFSAERPKGSFSTLEIQRTEQGDSAMYLCASSKQGGADTQYFGPGTRLTVL.

The CDR3 sequence: CASSLLSRDRGAYGYTF. In nucleotides, the CDR3 is TGTGCCAGCAGCTTACTAAGTCGGGACAGGGGGGCCTATGGCTACACCTTC. This chain uses TRBV7-9 with TRBJ1-2, with 11 positions matching TRBD1. Germline V lookup: CDR1 SEHNR, CDR2 FQNEAQ (reference sequence). J lost 4 bases, V lost 2 bases, and 9 bases had no gene match. The CDR3 is 17 residues long.

The rearrangement links TRBV27 to TRBJ2-3; a weak D match, TRBD1 (5 bases). The V end was cut by 5 bases, the J end by 0 bases, with 12 bases between. The CDR3 loop spans 15 amino acids. Germline loops: CDR1 MNHEY, CDR2 SMNVEV (reference sequence). CDR3 coding DNA: TGTGCCAGCAGTCCCCTGAAGGGGAGCACAGATACGCAGTATTTT. It specifies CASSPLKGSTDTQYF.

The chain carries TRBV7-9 and TRBJ1-4; D perhaps matches TRBD1 (6 bases). V lost 2 bases and J 7 bases, leaving 23 bases between the germline ends. This CDR3 is 18 amino acids long. Germline V lookup: CDR1 SEHNR, CDR2 FQNEAQ (reference sequence). CDR3 loop: CASSLLYKVRGAAEKLFF. CDR3 in DNA: TGTGCCAGCAGCTTATTATATAAGGTCCGGGGGGCGGCTGAAAAACTGTTTTTT.

This chain joins TRBV10-2 and TRBJ1-1; 8 bases line up with TRBD1. The CDR3 has 11 residues. V trimming: 8 bases; J trimming: 8 bases; junction bases outside the gene matches: 4. Germline assignment: CDR1 WSHSY and CDR2 SAAADI. This CDR3 reads CASVTGVEAFF. The CDR3 bases are TGCGCCAGCGTGACAGGGGTCGAAGCTTTCTTT.

The genes are TRBV29-1 and TRBJ2-7; D not certain. CDR3 length: 12 residues. Germline CDR1 reads SQVTM; CDR2 reads ANQGSEA. V was pared by 2 bases and J by 1 base, with 6 bases between. The CDR3 nucleotides read TGCAGCGTTGAATCCTCTTCCTACGAGCAGTACTTC. Translated, it gives CSVESSSYEQYF.

In this sample, this clone turned up once. The V call is TRBV4-1, the J call TRBJ2-7; 7 bases map to TRBD2. Germline V lookup: CDR1 MGHRA, CDR2 YSYEKL. The CDR3 runs 17 residues. The V and J ends lost 4 bases and 0 bases, in that order; junction bases with no gene match: 12. CDR3 DNA: TGCGCCAGCAGCCCATCTCCCCTAGCGGCGAGCTCCTACGAGCAGTACTTC. It is translated as CASSPSPLAASSYEQYF.

The chain uses TRBV27 and TRBJ2-7, with D tentatively TRBD1 (6 bases). The CDR3 is 15 residues long. CDR1 and CDR2 (germline): MNHEY, SMNVEV (reference sequence). The ends were cut back, 7 bases at V and 2 bases at J, with 18 bases in the middle. The CDR3 DNA is TGTGCCAGCACTCTCCAGGGGTCGGGCCCCTACGAGCAGTACTTC. This sequence encodes CASTLQGSGPYEQYF.

V is TRBV9 and J is TRBJ2-1, with D possibly matching TRBD2 (5 bases). Germline lookup yields CDR1 SGDLS and CDR2 YYNGEE. V lost 0 bases and J 4 bases, leaving 11 bases between the germline ends. This CDR3 is 15 amino acids long. The CDR3 loop reads CASSVGGSGYNEQFF. The CDR3 region has the DNA TGTGCCAGCAGCGTAGGGGGATCGGGGTACAATGAGCAGTTCTTC.

This clone was seen once. The gene calls are TRBV29-1 and TRBJ1-1; D call uncertain. This CDR3 is built from 10 residues. Trimming took 7 bases from V and 7 from J, leaving 10 bases between them. Per the germline V gene, CDR1 is SQVTM and CDR2 is ANQGSEA. DNA of the CDR3: TGCAGCGCCGGACTGAATGAAGCTTTCTTT. Translating gives CSAGLNEAFF.

V gene TRBV9 combines with J gene TRBJ2-7; D is unclear. Looked up from germline, CDR1 is SGDLS and CDR2 is YYNGEE. Between the trimmed V and J ends, which lost 0 bases and 2 bases, there was a span of 9 bases. The CDR3 is made up of 14 amino acids. The CDR3 nucleotides read TGTGCCAGCAGCGTAGAATCTGTAGCCTACGAGCAGTACTTC. Translation: CASSVESVAYEQYF. The whole variable domain, remainder taken from reference TRBV9 and TRBJ2-7, is DSGVTQTPKHLITATGQRVTLRCSPRSGDLSVYWYQQSLDQGLQFLIQYYNGEERAKGNILERFSAQQFPDLHSELNLSSLELGDSALYFCASSVESVAYEQYFGPGTRLTVT.

The rearrangement links TRBV27 to TRBJ2-1, with 9 bases lining up with TRBD1. V lost 10 bases to trimming and J lost 5 bases; unmatched junction nucleotides: 9. This CDR3 is 14 amino acids long. CDR1 MNHEY and CDR2 SMNVEV come from the germline V gene (reference sequence). The CDR3 DNA is TGTGCCACCCTTAGGACAGGGGAGAACAATGAGCAGTTCTTC. It encodes CATLRTGENNEQFF.

A word on this clone: Distinct nucleotide sequences in the sample also encode this CDR3. J is TRBJ2-5 and V is TRBV30; maybe TRBD2 (5 bases). The CDR3 covers 12 residues. Trimming cost V 0 bases and J 5 bases, with 7 bases left between them. The germline V gene has CDR1 GTSNPN and CDR2 SVGIG (reference sequence). In nucleotides, the CDR3 is TGTGCCTGGAGTGTTGGGAGTGAGACCCAGTACTTC. It is translated as CAWSVGSETQYF.

This sequence joins TRBV5-1 and TRBJ2-5, with D hard to call. Germline V gives CDR1 SGHRS, CDR2 YFSETQ. Between the trimmed V and J ends, which lost 1 base and 5 bases, there was a span of 12 bases. This CDR3 is built from 14 residues. CDR3 sequence reads: CASSLMTVRETQYF. The CDR3 coding sequence is TGCGCCAGCAGCTTGATGACTGTGCGCGAGACCCAGTACTTC.

The V and J genes are TRBV28 and TRBJ2-7, with a weak D call TRBD1 (5 bases). Per germline, CDR1 MDHEN and CDR2 SYDVKM. The V and J ends lost 4 bases and 4 bases respectively, with 11 bases between them. CDR3 length equals 13 residues. The DNA for the CDR3 is TGTGCCAGCAGTTCAGGGCTGGGGTACGAGCAGTACTTC. Encoded protein: CASSSGLGYEQYF.

The rearrangement links TRBV7-8 to TRBJ1-2, with unresolved D. CDR1 is SGHVS, CDR2 FQNEAQ, per germline. V shed 4 bases and J shed 3 bases, with 9 bases lying between them. This CDR3 is built from 13 residues. DNA of the CDR3: TGTGCCAGCAGCTATTCTCGGGACTATGGCTACACCTTC. Its protein is CASSYSRDYGYTF.

The V and J genes are TRBV5-1 and TRBJ2-7; 9 nucleotides line up with TRBD1. The ends lost 2 bases at V and 2 bases at J; junction bases unmatched: 11. CDR3 size: 17 residues. The V gene's germline CDR1 is SGHRS and CDR2 YFSETQ. The CDR3 DNA sequence: TGCGCCAGCAGCTTCCCCTGGACCGGGACAGGGACCTACGAGCAGTACTTC. Translating it yields CASSFPWTGTGTYEQYF.